This T cell receptor beta chain was profiled in a study of regulatory and conventional T cells in RAG deficiency. TCRdb's copy holds only in-frame clones and misses some; the assay was immunoSEQ multiplex PCR. This table has fewer than 40,000 clones, 60% to 85% appearing once. Details on this clone: No antigen is known for it.

With 2 bases removed from V and 3 bases from J, the gap between germline ends came to 16 bases. The CDR3 runs to 16 residues. Germline V CDR1 and CDR2: SNHLY, FYNNEI. The sorted conventional CD4+ T cells were CD25-low and CD127-high, with genomic DNA sequenced. Study outcomes and limitations: Patient subsets had shorter CDR3s; Omenn Treg-Tconv overlap exceeded 80%.

The same sample was also studied in work on regulatory T cells. That investigation notes: The primer mix had 52 TRBV and 13 TRBJ primers.

The sequence was collected from a human donor in good health. The genes are TRBV2 and TRBJ1-1, with D possibly TRBD1 on 5 matching bases. What was sequenced was CD4+ effector T cells sorted from blood. Written as DNA, the CDR3 is TGTGCCAGCAGTGAATTTGGGGCATCCCGGGACACTGAAGCTTTCTTT. As protein: CASSEFGASRDTEAFF. Variable domain in full (rest from reference TRBV2 and TRBJ1-1): EPEVTQTPSHQVTQMGQEVILRCVPISNHLYFYWYRQILGQKVEFLVSFYNNEISEKSEIFDDQFSVERPDGSNFTLKIRSTKLEDSAMYFCASSEFGASRDTEAFFGQGTRLTVV.